The T cell receptor beta chain under discussion was sequenced for a study of T cell changes during pregnancy in multiple sclerosis. Libraries were prepared by immunoSEQ multiplex PCR; TCRdb keeps only in-frame clonotypes and omits some of them. Here the sample spans about 21,000 clones, approximately 89% being singletons. Germline CDR1 LNHNV, CDR2 YYDKDF (reference sequence). This CDR3 comprises 16 residues. V gave up 1 base and J gave up 0 bases, with 9 bases separating them. The chain carries TRBV15 and TRBJ2-2, with D tentatively TRBD2 (7 bases). The sequencing here drew on CD4+ T cells from peripheral blood mononuclear cells, taken in the third trimester of pregnancy. The receptor was derived from a female donor with multiple sclerosis, enrolled in a pregnancy study. The CDR3 nucleotides read TGTGCCACCAGCAGAGCGGGGGGCGCGAACACCGGGGAGCTGTTTTTT. Protein sequence: CATSRAGGANTGELFF. Filled out from reference TRBV15 and TRBJ2-2, the complete variable domain reads DAMVIQNPRYQVTQFGKPVTLSCSQTLNHNVMYWYQQKSSQAPKLLFHYYDKDFNNEADTPDNFQSRRPNTSFCFLDIRSPGLGDTAMYLCATSRAGGANTGELFFGEGSRLTVL.